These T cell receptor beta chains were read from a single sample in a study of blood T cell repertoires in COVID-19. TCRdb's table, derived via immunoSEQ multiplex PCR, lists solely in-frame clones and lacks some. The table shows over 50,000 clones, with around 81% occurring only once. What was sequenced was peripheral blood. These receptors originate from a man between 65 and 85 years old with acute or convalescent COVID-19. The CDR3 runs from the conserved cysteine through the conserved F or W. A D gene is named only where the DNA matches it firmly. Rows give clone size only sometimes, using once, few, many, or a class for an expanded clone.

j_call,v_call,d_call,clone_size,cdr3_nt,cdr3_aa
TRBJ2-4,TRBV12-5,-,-,TGTGCTAGTGGTTTGAGATGGACTAACATTCAGTACTTC,CASGLRWTNIQYF
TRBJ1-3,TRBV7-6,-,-,TGTGCCAGCAGCTTAGACCCTCCGGGATCTGGAAACACCATATATTTT,CASSLDPPGSGNTIYF
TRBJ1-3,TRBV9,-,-,TGTGCCAGCAGCTCCCGGGGAGGGCAAAGCGGAAACACCATATATTTT,CASSSRGGQSGNTIYF
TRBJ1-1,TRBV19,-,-,TGTGCCAGTACTAAGCGGGGGGCCCTGAACACTGAAGCTTTCTTT,CASTKRGALNTEAFF
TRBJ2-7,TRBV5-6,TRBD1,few,TGTGCCAGCAGCTTCTACAGGGGGCCCTACGAGCAGTACTTC,CASSFYRGPYEQYF
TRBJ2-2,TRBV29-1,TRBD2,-,TGCAGCGTTGGGACTAGCGGGAGAGACGGGGAGCTGTTTTTT,CSVGTSGRDGELFF
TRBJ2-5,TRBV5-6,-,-,TGTGCCAGCAGCTCTACCGACAGTTTTCAAGAGACCCAGTACTTC,CASSSTDSFQETQYF
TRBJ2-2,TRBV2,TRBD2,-,TGTGCCAGCAGTGGACTAGCGGGGGGTCGGACCGGGGAGCTGTTTTTT,CASSGLAGGRTGELFF
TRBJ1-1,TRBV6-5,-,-,TGTGCCAGCAGTACTTTGAACACTGAAGCTTTCTTT,CASSTLNTEAFF
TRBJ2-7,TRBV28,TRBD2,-,TGTGCCAGCAGTTTTCAGTCCGGGGCTGGGGGGGACTACGAGCAGTACTTC,CASSFQSGAGGDYEQYF
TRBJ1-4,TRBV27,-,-,TGTGCCAGCAGTCCCCGGCGGGACGCAACTAATGAAAAACTGTTTTTT,CASSPRRDATNEKLFF
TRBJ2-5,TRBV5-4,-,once,TGTGCCAGCAGCCCGGGGGGCGGAACGGAGACCCAGTACTTC,CASSPGGGTETQYF
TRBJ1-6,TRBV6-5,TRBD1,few,TGTGCCAGCACCCGGGACAGGGTACAAAATTCACCCCTCCACTTT,CASTRDRVQNSPLHF
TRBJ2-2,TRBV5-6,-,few,TGTGCCAGCAGCCCGGTCTCCGGGGAGCTGTTTTTT,CASSPVSGELFF
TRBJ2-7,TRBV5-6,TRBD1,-,TGTGCCAGCAGCTTTGACAGGGTAGCCTACGAGCAGTACTTC,CASSFDRVAYEQYF
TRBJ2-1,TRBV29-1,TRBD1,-,TGCAGCGTTGAGGCCAGGGGGCAGGGTGAGCAGTTCTTC,CSVEARGQGEQFF
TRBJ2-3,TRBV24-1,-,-,TGTGCCACCAGTGATTCGTCAGGGAGCACAGATACGCAGTATTTT,CATSDSSGSTDTQYF
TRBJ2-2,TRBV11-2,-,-,TGTGCCAGCAGCTTCGCCAGGGTTGACACCGGGGAGCTGTTTTTT,CASSFARVDTGELFF
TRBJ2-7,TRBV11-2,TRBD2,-,TGTGCCAGCAGCTGGGGGGGAGGCGGGCACTACGAGCAGTACTTC,CASSWGGGGHYEQYF
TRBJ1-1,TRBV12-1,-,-,TGTGCCAGCAGCTTTGCGAGGGGGGGCGGCACGGCGAACACTGAAGCTTTCTTT,CASSFARGGGTANTEAFF
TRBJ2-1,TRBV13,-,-,TGTGCCAGCAGACCTCTCGGGAGCTCCTACAATGAGCAGTTCTTC,CASRPLGSSYNEQFF
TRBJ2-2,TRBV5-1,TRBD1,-,TGCGCCAGCAGCCAGGGACAGGGTACCGGGGAGCTGTTTTTT,CASSQGQGTGELFF
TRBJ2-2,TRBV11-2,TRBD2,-,TGTGCCAGCAGCTTAGATCGCCCCCCAACTAGCGGGGACGCCGGGGAGCTGTTTTTT,CASSLDRPPTSGDAGELFF
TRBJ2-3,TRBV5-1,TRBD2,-,TGCGCCAGCAGCTTGGGATTTAGGCTAGCGGGGGGCGATAGCACAGATACGCAGTATTTT,CASSLGFRLAGGDSTDTQYF
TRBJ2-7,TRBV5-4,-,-,TGTGCCAGCAGCAGAGCCGACGAGCAGTACTTC,CASSRADEQYF
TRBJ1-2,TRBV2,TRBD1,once,TGTGCCAGCAGCTACAGGGGTGCAAGGGACTATGGCTACACCTTC,CASSYRGARDYGYTF
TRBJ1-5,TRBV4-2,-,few,TGTGCCAGCAGCCAAGACAGGGCCTTACATCAGCCCCAGCATTTT,CASSQDRALHQPQHF
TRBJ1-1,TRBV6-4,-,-,TGTGCCAGCAGTGACCACTTTGAAGCTTTCTTT,CASSDHFEAFF
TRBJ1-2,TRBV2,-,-,TGTGCCAGCAGTGACAGGGCCTATGGCTACACCTTC,CASSDRAYGYTF
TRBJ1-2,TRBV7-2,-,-,TGTGCCAGCAGCTCAGGGACTTTCTATGGCTACACCTTC,CASSSGTFYGYTF
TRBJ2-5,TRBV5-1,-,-,TGCGCCAGCAGCTTGTTTGGGGGCGAAGAGACCCAGTACTTC,CASSLFGGEETQYF
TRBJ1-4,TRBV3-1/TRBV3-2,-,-,TGTGCCAGCAGCCAAGACCCGCTTCTGGGGGGGCGGGATTTT,CASSQDPLLGGRDF
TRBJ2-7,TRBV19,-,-,TGTGCCAGTAGTATAGGGCAGGGCGGTACTTACGAGCAGTACTTC,CASSIGQGGTYEQYF
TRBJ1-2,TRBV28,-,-,TGTGCCAGCAGTTTATCGGACTATGGCTACACCTTC,CASSLSDYGYTF
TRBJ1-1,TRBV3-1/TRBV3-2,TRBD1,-,TGTGCCAGCAGCCAAGTCTTAGGGACAGGGGTTTCTTTCTTT,CASSQVLGTGVSFF
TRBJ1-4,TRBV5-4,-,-,TGTGCCAGCAGCGGAATGGACGGGGGAAACTTTGCAACTAATGAAAAACTGTTTTTT,CASSGMDGGNFATNEKLFF
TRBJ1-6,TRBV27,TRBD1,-,TGTGCCAGCAGTTTTGGACAGGCTTTCTATAATTCACCCCTCCACTTT,CASSFGQAFYNSPLHF
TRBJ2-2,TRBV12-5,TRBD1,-,TGTGCTAGTGGTTTGGGGTACCTCGACAGGGCCGGGGAGCTGTTTTTT,CASGLGYLDRAGELFF
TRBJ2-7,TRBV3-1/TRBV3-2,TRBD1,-,TGTGCCAGCAGCACACGGGGACAGCCCAGATACGAGCAGTACTTC,CASSTRGQPRYEQYF
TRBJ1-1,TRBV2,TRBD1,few,TGTGCCAGCAGTGAGACAGGGTACCTGAACACTGAAGCTTTCTTT,CASSETGYLNTEAFF
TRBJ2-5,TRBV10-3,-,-,TGTGCCATCAGTGACCCGACTCCAACCCAAGAGACCCAGTACTTC,CAISDPTPTQETQYF
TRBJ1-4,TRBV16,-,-,TGTGCCAGCAGCCCCCAGGGTAATACTAATGAAAAACTGTTTTTT,CASSPQGNTNEKLFF
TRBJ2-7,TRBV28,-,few,TGTGCCAGCAGTTTCGGGGGACAGACCTACGAGCAGTACTTC,CASSFGGQTYEQYF
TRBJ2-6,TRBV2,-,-,TGTGCCAGCAGGCAATCAGGAAATTCTGGGGCCAACGTCCTGACTTTC,CASRQSGNSGANVLTF
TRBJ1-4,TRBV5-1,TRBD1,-,TGCGCCAGCAGCTCACCGGGACAGGGGAGAAAACTGTTTTTT,CASSSPGQGRKLFF
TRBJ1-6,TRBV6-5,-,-,TGTGCCAGCAGTTACTCGAATGTCGGGGGTTATTCACCCCTCCACTTT,CASSYSNVGGYSPLHF
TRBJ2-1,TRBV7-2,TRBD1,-,TGTGCCAGCAGCGACAGGGTGTCCTACAATGAGCAGTTCTTC,CASSDRVSYNEQFF
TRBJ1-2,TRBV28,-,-,TGTGCCGTTAATCGGCAGGGGCAAGGCTATGGCTACACCTTC,CAVNRQGQGYGYTF
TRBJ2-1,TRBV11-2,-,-,TGTGCCAGCAGCTTAGTGGCTGATGAGCAGTTCTTC,CASSLVADEQFF
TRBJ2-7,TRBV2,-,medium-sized,TGTGCCAGCAGTAGCGGCTACTTCTACGAGCAGTACTTC,CASSSGYFYEQYF
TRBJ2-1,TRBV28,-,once,TGTGCCAGCAGTTCTCACCGGCGACACCCTCTGGCCTACAATGAGCAGTTCTTC,CASSSHRRHPLAYNEQFF
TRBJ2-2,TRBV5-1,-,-,TGCGCCAGCAGCTTGGCCTCGGGAACAGGGTTCGCCGGGGAGCTGTTTTTT,CASSLASGTGFAGELFF
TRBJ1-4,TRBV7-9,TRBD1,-,TGTGCCAGCAGCTCCCAGGGGGCTGGGGGTGAAAAACTGTTTTTT,CASSSQGAGGEKLFF
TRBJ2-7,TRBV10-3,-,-,TGTGCCATCAGCACGACTGGACAGCCCTACGGGCAGTACTTC,CAISTTGQPYGQYF